This TCR beta chain comes out of a study of blood T cells in healthy people across ages (dated by TCRdb to the mid-2010s). Concerning the study at large: Template switching captured roughly one uniquely barcoded TCR beta cDNA molecule per two T cells in model experiments. Age-related changes in TCR beta repertoire diversity were measured in the study by deep sequencing normalized with unique cDNA molecular identifiers. The donors were split into four age groups: young (average 16 years), middle-aged (39), aged (about 56) and long-lived (approximately 80). To avoid experimental bias, donors of different ages were distributed randomly across sequencing lanes. Two additional independent replicas of 1 million unique cDNA reads from the same blood draw were analyzed for two donors (one aged 18 to 29 and one aged 80 or older).

The donors were some 39 Caucasian individuals from Russia, aged about 6 to 100 years, who were systemically healthy. Around 10 milliliters of peripheral blood were collected from each donor into EDTA-treated Vacutainer tubes. Ficoll-Paque density-gradient centrifugation was used to isolate PBMCs, with at least 7 million per sample. Trizol reagent was used to extract total RNA from the PBMCs, yielding at least 5 micrograms per sample. Naive CD45RAhigh/CD27high T cell percentages were measured by flow cytometry on a PBMC aliquot from every donor. Library construction relied on 5' RACE. These reads were obtained on an Illumina HiSeq 2500. A second PCR of roughly 6 to 12 cycles was run with a J-beta primer mix and a sample-barcoded 5' primer. A unique molecular identifier was introduced onto each TCR beta cDNA molecule by a template-switch 5' adaptor carrying 12 random nucleotides. Each sample yielded at least 2.5 million CDR3-containing paired-end reads. The Mint cDNA synthesis kit, primed by a TRBC-specific oligonucleotide, was used to synthesize first-strand cDNA from all RNA. All cDNA was treated with uracil-DNA glycosylase and then went through a first 18-cycle PCR with the universal primers M1SS and BC2_uni_R. In the original analysis: Each sample was normalized by randomly selecting 1 million high-quality reads, each carrying a distinct molecular identifier. Instead of being binned into consensus sequences, reads with shared molecular identifiers were discarded. CDR3 identification, clonotype clustering and error correction used MiTCR with a Q25 quality threshold and the strictest error-elimination algorithm. A nonparametric unseen species model using Euler transformation provided a lower-bound estimate of total TCR beta diversity. Using fastp at Q25 and MiXCR, TCRdb reprocessed the public reads and kept productive beta chains. Rows matching on CDR3 protein sequence are summarized as one entry with the most common DNA and genes. It is TCRdb's table, rather than the study itself, that gives the V and J calls and clone size. The sample records roughly 1,500,000 distinct CDR3 sequences, approximately 40% of which are singletons. Under 8% of the sample rests with the top ten.

This clonotype showed up just a few times. The target of this receptor is not known. Per-base qualities were not stored, and no clone one base away is much larger. General conclusions and limits of the study: Total diversity estimates from one million sequenced T cells were considered lower bounds and underestimates. Because profiling used bulk unsorted PBMCs, naive and antigen-experienced compartments could not be compared conclusively. Compared with the aged group, the long-lived group had more naive CD4+ T cells, fewer expanded clones and increased TCR diversity, suggesting age selection. The percentage of naive T cells measured by flow cytometry correlated strongly with observed TCR beta diversity. As age increased, observed TCR beta diversity per million T cells dropped in a roughly linear way, and a significant reduction was already evident by age 40. The CMV infection status of donors was not known, potentially confounding age-related changes in expanded clonotypes.

The material sequenced was blood. This receptor was identified in a young woman in good health.

CDR3 loop: CASGYRTSGRTTSTDTQYF. The DNA reads as follows: TGTGCTAGTGGTTACCGGACTAGCGGGAGGACTACTAGCACAGATACGCAGTATTTT. The chain uses TRBV12-5 and TRBJ2-3, with 14 bases in between that match TRBD2. CDR1 and CDR2, looked up from the germline V gene, are LGHNT and FRNRAP. The junction shows trimming of 4 bases on V and 0 bases on J, and the gene matches do not reach 9 bases of it. From the cysteine through the phenylalanine, the CDR3 covers 19 amino acids. The CDR3 DNA has 57 bases and is translated from base 1.